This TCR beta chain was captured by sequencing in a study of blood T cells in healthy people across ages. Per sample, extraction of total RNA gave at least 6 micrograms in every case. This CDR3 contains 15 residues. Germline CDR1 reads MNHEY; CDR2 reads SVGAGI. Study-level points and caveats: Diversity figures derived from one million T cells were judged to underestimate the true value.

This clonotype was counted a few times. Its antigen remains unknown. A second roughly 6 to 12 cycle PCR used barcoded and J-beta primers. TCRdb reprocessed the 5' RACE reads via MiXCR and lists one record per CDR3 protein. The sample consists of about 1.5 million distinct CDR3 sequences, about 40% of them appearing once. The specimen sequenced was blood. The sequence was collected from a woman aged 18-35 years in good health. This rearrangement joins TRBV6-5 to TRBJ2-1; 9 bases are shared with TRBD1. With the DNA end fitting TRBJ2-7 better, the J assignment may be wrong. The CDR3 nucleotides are TGTGCCAGCAGTTACTCGGGACAGGGCTACAATGAGCAGTACTTC. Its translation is CASSYSGQGYNEQYF.